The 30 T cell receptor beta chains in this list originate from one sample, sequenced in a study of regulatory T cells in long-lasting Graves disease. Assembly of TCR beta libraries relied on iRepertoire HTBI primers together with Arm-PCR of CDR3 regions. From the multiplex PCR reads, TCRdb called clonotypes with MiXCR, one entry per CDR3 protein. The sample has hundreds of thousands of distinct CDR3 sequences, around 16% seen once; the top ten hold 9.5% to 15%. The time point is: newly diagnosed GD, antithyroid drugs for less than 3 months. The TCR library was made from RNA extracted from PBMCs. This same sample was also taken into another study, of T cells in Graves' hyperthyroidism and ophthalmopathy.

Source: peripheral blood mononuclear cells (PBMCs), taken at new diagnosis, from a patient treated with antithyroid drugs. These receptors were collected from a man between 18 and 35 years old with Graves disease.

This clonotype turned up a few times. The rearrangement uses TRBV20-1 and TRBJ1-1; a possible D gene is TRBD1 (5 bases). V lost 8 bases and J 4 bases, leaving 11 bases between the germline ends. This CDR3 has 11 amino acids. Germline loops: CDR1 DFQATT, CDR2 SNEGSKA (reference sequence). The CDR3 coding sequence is TGCAGTCCCGGTAGGGGCACTGAAGCTTTCTTT. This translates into CSPGRGTEAFF.

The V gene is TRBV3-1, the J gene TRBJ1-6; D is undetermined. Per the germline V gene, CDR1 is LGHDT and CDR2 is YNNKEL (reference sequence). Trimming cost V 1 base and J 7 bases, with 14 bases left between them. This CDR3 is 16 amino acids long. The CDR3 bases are TGTGCCAGCAGCCAAGGGGCTCCGGGTGGGAATTCACCCCTCCACTTT. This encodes CASSQGAPGGNSPLHF.

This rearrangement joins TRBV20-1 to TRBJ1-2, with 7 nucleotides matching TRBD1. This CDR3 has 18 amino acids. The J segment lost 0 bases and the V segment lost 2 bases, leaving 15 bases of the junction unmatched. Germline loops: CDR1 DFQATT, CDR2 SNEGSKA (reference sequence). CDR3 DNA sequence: TGCAGTGCTAGATACCTAACTTTTACAGGGGCGACTAACTATGGCTACACCTTC. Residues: CSARYLTFTGATNYGYTF.

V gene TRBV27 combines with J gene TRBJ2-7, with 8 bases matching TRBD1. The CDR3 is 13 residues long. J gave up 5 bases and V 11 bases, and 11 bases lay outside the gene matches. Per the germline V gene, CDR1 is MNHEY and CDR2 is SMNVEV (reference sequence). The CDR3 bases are TGTGCCGCAGGGTATGACAGGGGCGACGAGCAGTACTTC. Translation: CAAGYDRGDEQYF.

The CDR3 loop reads CSAPDRIFQETQYF. The CDR3 DNA is TGCAGCGCCCCTGACAGGATCTTCCAAGAGACCCAGTACTTC. This rearrangement joins TRBV29-1 to TRBJ2-5, with a possible D match to TRBD1 (6 bases). The CDR3 is 14 amino acids. Germline V lookup: CDR1 SQVTM, CDR2 ANQGSEA. V was trimmed by 7 bases and J by 1 base, leaving 16 bases between them.

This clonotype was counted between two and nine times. CDR3 sequence: CASSVGGGGGRSYNEQFF. In DNA form, the CDR3 reads TGCGCCAGCAGTGTGGGGGGCGGGGGGGGGCGCTCCTACAATGAGCAGTTCTTC. The chain joins TRBV10-2 to TRBJ2-1; 9 bases are a match to TRBD2. The CDR3 has 18 residues. The trim removed 4 bases at V and 0 bases at J, leaving 10 bases unmatched. From germline, CDR1 is WSHSY and CDR2 SAAADI.

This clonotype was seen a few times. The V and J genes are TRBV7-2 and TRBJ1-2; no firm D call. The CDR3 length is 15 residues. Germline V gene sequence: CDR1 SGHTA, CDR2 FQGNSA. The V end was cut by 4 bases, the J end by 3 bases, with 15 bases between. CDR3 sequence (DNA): TGTGCCAGCAGCTCCCCCCAAGTAGCTTACTATGGCTACACCTTC. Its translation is CASSSPQVAYYGYTF.

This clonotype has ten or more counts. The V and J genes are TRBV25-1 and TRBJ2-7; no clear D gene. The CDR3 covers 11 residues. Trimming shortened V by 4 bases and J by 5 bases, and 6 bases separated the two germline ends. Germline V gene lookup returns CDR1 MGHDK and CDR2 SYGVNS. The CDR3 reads CASSGTHEQYF. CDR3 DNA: TGTGCCAGCAGTGGGACCCACGAGCAGTACTTC.

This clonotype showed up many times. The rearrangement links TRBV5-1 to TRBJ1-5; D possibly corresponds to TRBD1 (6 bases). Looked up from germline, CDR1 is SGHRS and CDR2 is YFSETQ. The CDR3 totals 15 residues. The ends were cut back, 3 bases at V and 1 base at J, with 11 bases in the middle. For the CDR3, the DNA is TGCGCCAGCAGCTCAGGGGAAGGAAGCAATCAGCCCCAGCATTTT. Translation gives CASSSGEGSNQPQHF.

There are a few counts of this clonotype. The CDR3 loop is CASSLTGDRGEKLFF. DNA of the CDR3: TGTGCCAGCAGCTTAACGGGGGATCGAGGTGAAAAACTGTTTTTT. This chain uses TRBV7-3 with TRBJ1-4; TRBD1 is a possible D gene (5 bases). Trimming took off 0 bases at V and 7 bases at J, with 12 bases between the two ends. Germline lookup yields CDR1 SGHTA and CDR2 FQGTGA. The length of the CDR3 is 15 residues.

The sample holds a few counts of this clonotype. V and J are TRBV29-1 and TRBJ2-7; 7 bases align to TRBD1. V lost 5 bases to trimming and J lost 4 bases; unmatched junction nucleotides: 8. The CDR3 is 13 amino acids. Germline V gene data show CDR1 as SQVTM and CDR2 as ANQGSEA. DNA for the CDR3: TGCAGCGTTTCCGGGACAGTTACTTACGAGCAGTACTTC. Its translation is CSVSGTVTYEQYF.

Written as DNA, the CDR3 is TGTGCCAGCAGCGGCCCGCTAACGGTGAACACTGAAGCTTTCTTT. It translates to CASSGPLTVNTEAFF. V usage is TRBV9 and J usage is TRBJ1-1, with D uncertain. The V end lost 3 bases, the J end lost 0 bases, and 12 bases lay between the germline ends. Germline values: CDR1 SGDLS, CDR2 YYNGEE. The CDR3 is 15 residues long. The full variable domain, in which reference TRBV9 and TRBJ1-1 provide the parts outside the CDR3, is DSGVTQTPKHLITATGQRVTLRCSPRSGDLSVYWYQQSLDQGLQFLIQYYNGEERAKGNILERFSAQQFPDLHSELNLSSLELGDSALYFCASSGPLTVNTEAFFGQGTRLTVV.

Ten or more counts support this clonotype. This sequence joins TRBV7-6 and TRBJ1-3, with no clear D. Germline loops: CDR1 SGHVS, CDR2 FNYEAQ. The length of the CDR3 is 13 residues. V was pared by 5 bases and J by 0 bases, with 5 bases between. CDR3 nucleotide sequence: TGTGCCAGCAGCCCTAGCTCTGGAAACACCATATATTTT. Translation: CASSPSSGNTIYF.

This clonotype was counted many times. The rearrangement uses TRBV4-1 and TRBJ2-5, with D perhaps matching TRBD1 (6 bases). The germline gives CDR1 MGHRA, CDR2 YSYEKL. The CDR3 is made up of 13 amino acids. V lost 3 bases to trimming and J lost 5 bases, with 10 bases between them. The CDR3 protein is CASSQAGVETQYF. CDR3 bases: TGCGCCAGCAGCCAGGCAGGGGTCGAGACCCAGTACTTC.

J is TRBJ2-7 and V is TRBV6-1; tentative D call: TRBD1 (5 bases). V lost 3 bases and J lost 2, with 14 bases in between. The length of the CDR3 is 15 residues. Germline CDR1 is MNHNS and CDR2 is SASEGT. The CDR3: CASSDRARYAYEQYF. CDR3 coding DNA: TGTGCCAGCAGTGACAGGGCCCGGTATGCCTACGAGCAGTACTTC.

This CDR3 is CASSSDTSTNEKLFF. CDR3 in DNA: TGTGCCAGCAGTTCGGACACTTCAACTAATGAAAAACTGTTTTTT. V gene TRBV28 combines with J gene TRBJ1-4; maybe TRBD1 (5 bases). The V end lost 4 bases, the J end lost 0 bases, and 9 bases lay between the germline ends. Germline V gene sequence: CDR1 MDHEN, CDR2 SYDVKM. The CDR3 runs to 15 residues.

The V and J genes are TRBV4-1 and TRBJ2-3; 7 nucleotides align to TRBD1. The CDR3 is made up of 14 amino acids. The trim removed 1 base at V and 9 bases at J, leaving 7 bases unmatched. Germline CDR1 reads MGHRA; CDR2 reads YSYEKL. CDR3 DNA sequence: TGCGCCAGCAGCCAAGGCAAGGGACAGCGAACGCAGTATTTT. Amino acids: CASSQGKGQRTQYF.

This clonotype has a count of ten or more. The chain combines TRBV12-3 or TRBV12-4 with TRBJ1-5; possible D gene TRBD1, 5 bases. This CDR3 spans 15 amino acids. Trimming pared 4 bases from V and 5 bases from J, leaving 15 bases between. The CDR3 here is CASSSLGRGDQPQHF. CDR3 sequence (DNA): TGTGCCAGCAGTTCCCTAGGGCGGGGGGATCAGCCCCAGCATTTT.

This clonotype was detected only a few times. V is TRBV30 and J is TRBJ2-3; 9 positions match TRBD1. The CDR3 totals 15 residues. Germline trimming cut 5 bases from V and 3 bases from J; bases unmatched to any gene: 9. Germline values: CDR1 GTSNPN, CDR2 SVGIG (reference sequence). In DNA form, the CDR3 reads TGTGCCTGGGGGGGACAGGGAGGGGTGACAGATACGCAGTATTTT. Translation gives CAWGGQGGVTDTQYF.

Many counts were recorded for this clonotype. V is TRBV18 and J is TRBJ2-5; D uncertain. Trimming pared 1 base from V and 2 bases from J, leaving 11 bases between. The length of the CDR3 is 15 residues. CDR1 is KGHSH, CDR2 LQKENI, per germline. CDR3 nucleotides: TGTGCCAGCTCACCACGGGCAGCAACTCAAGAGACCCAGTACTTC. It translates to CASSPRAATQETQYF.

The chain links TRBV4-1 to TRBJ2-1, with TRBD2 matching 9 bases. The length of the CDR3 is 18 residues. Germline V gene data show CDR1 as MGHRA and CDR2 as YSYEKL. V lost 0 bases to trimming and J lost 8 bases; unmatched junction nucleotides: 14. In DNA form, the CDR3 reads TGCGCCAGCAGCCAAGATTCTCCGCTCAGCGGGAGGTATCATGAGCAGTTCTTC. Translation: CASSQDSPLSGRYHEQFF.

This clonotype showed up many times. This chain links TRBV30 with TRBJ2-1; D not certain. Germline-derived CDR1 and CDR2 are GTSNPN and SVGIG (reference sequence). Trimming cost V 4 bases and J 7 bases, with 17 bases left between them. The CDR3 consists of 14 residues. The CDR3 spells CAWTPYGSTNEQFF. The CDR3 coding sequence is TGTGCCTGGACCCCCTATGGATCTACTAATGAGCAGTTCTTC.

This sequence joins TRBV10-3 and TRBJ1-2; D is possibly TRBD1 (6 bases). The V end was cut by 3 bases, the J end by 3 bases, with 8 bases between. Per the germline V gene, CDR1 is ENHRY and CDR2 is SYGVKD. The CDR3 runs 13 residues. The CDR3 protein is CAISEGGDYGYTF. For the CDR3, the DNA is TGTGCCATCAGTGAAGGGGGAGACTATGGCTACACCTTC.

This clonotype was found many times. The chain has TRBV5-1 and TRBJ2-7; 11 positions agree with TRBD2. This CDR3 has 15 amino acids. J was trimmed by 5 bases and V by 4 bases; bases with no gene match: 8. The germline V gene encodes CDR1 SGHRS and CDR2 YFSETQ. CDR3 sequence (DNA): TGCGCCAGCAGCCCGGAACTAGCGGGAGAGGACGAGCAGTACTTC. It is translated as CASSPELAGEDEQYF.

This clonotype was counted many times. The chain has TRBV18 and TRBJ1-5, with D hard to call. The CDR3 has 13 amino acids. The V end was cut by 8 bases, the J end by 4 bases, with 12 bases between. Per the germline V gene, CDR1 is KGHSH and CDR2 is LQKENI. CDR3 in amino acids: CASSPGYNQPQHF. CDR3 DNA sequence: TGTGCCAGCAGCCCGGGCTATAATCAGCCCCAGCATTTT.

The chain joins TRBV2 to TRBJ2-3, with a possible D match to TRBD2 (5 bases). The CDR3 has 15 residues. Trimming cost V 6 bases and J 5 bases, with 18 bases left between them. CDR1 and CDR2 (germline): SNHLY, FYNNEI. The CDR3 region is CASSLASSAGDTQYF. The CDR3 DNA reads TGTGCCAGCAGCTTGGCCTCCTCGGCGGGAGATACGCAGTATTTT.

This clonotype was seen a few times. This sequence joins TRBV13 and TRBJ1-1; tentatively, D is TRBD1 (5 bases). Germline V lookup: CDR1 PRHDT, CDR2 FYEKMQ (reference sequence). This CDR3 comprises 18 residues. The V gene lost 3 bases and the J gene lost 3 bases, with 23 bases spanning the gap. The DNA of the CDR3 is TGTGCCAGCAGCTTCCGGAAACTGGGCAGGGAGGATCACACTGAAGCTTTCTTT. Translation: CASSFRKLGREDHTEAFF.

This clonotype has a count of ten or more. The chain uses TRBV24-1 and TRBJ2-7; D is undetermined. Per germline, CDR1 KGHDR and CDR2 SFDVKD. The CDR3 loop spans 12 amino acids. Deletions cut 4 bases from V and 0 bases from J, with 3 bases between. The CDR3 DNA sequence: TGTGCCACCAGTGAGAGCTCCTACGAGCAGTACTTC. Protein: CATSESSYEQYF.

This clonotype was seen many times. The CDR3 loop is CASKGLAVTDTQYF. CDR3 DNA: TGTGCCAGCAAGGGTTTAGCGGTCACAGATACGCAGTATTTT. The rearrangement joins TRBV6-2 or TRBV6-3 to TRBJ2-3, with D possibly matching TRBD2 (6 bases). The ends were cut back, 7 bases at V and 2 bases at J, with 13 bases in the middle. Germline V lookup: CDR1 MNHEY, CDR2 SVGEGT. The CDR3 length is 14 residues.

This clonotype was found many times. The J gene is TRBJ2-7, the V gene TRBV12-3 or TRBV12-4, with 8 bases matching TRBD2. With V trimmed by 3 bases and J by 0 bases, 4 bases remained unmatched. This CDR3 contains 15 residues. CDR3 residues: CASSFRGRPSYEQYF. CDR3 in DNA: TGTGCCAGCAGTTTCCGCGGGAGGCCCTCCTACGAGCAGTACTTC.